One T cell receptor beta chain is described in this entry. Its antigen remains unidentified. Clones were sequenced by immunoSEQ multiplex PCR, and TCRdb holds only the in-frame ones, with some missing. The sample consists of 160,000 or so clones, around 82% of them appearing once. The donors were part of the roughly 120-subject validation cohort, which stood apart from the 666-subject first cohort. The sample comes from a study of cytomegalovirus exposure and HLA in healthy donors. The ends were cut back, 0 bases at V and 13 bases at J, with 13 bases in the middle. Germline values: CDR1 LGHNA, CDR2 YSLEER. This CDR3 comprises 14 residues. General observations from the study: Three chains linked to CMV were shown in vitro to be specific for CMV antigens. The TCR clusters that emerged in the first cohort tended, a later analysis found, to co-occur in the 95 to 150 validation repertoires.

Material for sequencing was PBMCs. This TCR came from a man aged 25-45 years in good health and CMV-seropositive. The chain is built from TRBV4-3 and TRBJ1-6, with D unresolved. The CDR3 region is CASSQDFTHGPLHF. For the CDR3, the DNA is TGCGCCAGCAGCCAAGATTTCACCCACGGGCCCCTCCACTTT.